Presented here are 20 T cell receptor beta chains from one specimen sequenced in a study of cytomegalovirus exposure and HLA in healthy donors (TCRdb year 2017). The protocol used for the library was the immunoSEQ multiplex PCR assay. A mixture of 60 forward primers for TCR Vbeta segments and 13 reverse primers for TCR Jbeta segments was used in the multiplex PCR. In its TCRdb copy, this immuneACCESS table keeps in-frame sequences only and misses some clones. Where compared with another copy, unresolved V genes explain less than half of these, and the others have no known cause. Across this sample there are more than 95,000 clones, with over 70% seen only once. The ten biggest clones cover roughly 1.5% of the sample. Input material: PBMCs. The receptors shown here come from a woman aged 18 to 35 in good health and CMV-seronegative.

This chain connects TRBV15 to TRBJ1-1, with a possible D match to TRBD1 (5 bases). The CDR3 covers 14 residues. The V end was cut by 5 bases, the J end by 1 base, with 11 bases between. Germline V gives CDR1 LNHNV, CDR2 YYDKDF (reference sequence). CDR3 in amino acids: CATSLPGGNTEAFF. DNA for the CDR3: TGTGCCACCAGCCTTCCCGGGGGGAACACTGAAGCTTTCTTT.

The chain has TRBV5-5 and TRBJ1-1; TRBD1 might be the D (5 bases). This CDR3 spans 16 amino acids. Trimming pared 5 bases from V and 0 bases from J, leaving 17 bases between. Germline CDR1 is SGHKS and CDR2 is YYEKEE (reference sequence). In DNA, the CDR3 is TGTGCCAGCAGTTCCCGGGACTCGAGAGTGAACACTGAAGCTTTCTTT. Protein sequence: CASSSRDSRVNTEAFF. The full variable domain, with the rest looked up from reference TRBV5-5 and TRBJ1-1, is DAGVTQSPTHLIKTRGQQVTLRCSPISGHKSVSWYQQVLGQGPQFIFQYYEKEERGRGNFPDRFSARQFPNYSSELNVNALLLGDSALYLCASSSRDSRVNTEAFFGQGTRLTVV.

The chain joins TRBV6-5 to TRBJ1-2; 7 bases align to TRBD1. The CDR3 length is 15 residues. Unmatched junction bases numbered 16, after V lost 8 bases and J lost 7 bases. Germline V gives CDR1 MNHEY, CDR2 SVGAGI. The CDR3 coding sequence is TGTGCCAGCGGAAGCGGTTTAAAGGGGGCTAGTGGCTACACCTTC. Translated: CASGSGLKGASGYTF.

Only a few counts were recorded for this clone. CDR3 loop: CASSLEGALLGSRGYTF. The DNA for the CDR3 is TGTGCCAGCAGCTTAGAGGGGGCTCTGCTGGGCTCACGTGGCTACACCTTC. The chain recombines TRBV7-9 with TRBJ1-2; 7 bases align to TRBD1. The CDR3 is made up of 17 amino acids. Germline values: CDR1 SEHNR, CDR2 FQNEAQ (reference sequence). The ends lost 1 base at V and 7 bases at J; junction bases unmatched: 15.

This clone has a single count. The chain recombines TRBV15 with TRBJ2-3, with TRBD2 identical over 8 bases. The CDR3 is 14 amino acids. V dropped 9 bases and J dropped 2; count of bases not matched to a gene: 7. Germline V gene sequence: CDR1 LNHNV, CDR2 YYDKDF (reference sequence). The CDR3 reads CATGSGVATDTQYF. The CDR3 DNA sequence: TGTGCCACAGGTAGCGGGGTCGCCACAGATACGCAGTATTTT.

This clone was recorded a few times. The V call is TRBV19, the J call TRBJ1-1, with 7 bases aligning to TRBD1. The CDR3 is made up of 15 amino acids. With V trimmed by 6 bases and J by 1 base, 8 bases remained unmatched. The germline V gene has CDR1 LNHDA and CDR2 SQIVND (reference sequence). CDR3 sequence (DNA): TGTGCCAGTAGAAGGGACAGAGAACCGAACACTGAAGCTTTCTTT. Amino acid sequence: CASRRDREPNTEAFF.

J is TRBJ2-1 and V is TRBV30; TRBD2 might be the D (5 bases). V lost 8 bases, J lost 9 bases, and 17 bases lay in between. Germline V gene sequence: CDR1 GTSNPN, CDR2 SVGIG (reference sequence). The CDR3 extends over 12 amino acids. CDR3 amino acids: CAQDPGGGEQFF. The DNA of the CDR3 is TGTGCCCAAGATCCCGGCGGAGGTGAGCAGTTCTTC.

The V gene is TRBV19, the J gene TRBJ2-7, with D tentatively TRBD1 (6 bases). The CDR3 contains 12 residues. V gave up 6 bases and J gave up 5 bases, with 11 bases separating them. Germline lookup yields CDR1 LNHDA and CDR2 SQIVND (reference sequence). The CDR3 DNA reads as TGTGCCAGTAGCCAGGGGAACCACGAGCAGTACTTC. Amino acids: CASSQGNHEQYF.

The CDR3 protein is CASSITGVLEDTQYF. The CDR3, as DNA: TGTGCCAGCAGTATTACAGGGGTCCTAGAGGATACGCAGTATTTT. V gene TRBV28 combines with J gene TRBJ2-3; the match to TRBD1 covers 7 bases. Germline values: CDR1 MDHEN, CDR2 SYDVKM. The CDR3 loop spans 15 amino acids. V shed 5 bases, J shed 6 bases, and the junction held 11 bases outside the gene matches.

The chain uses TRBV30 and TRBJ1-3, with D possibly being TRBD1 (6 bases). The V end lost 5 bases, the J end lost 2 bases, and 10 bases lay between the germline ends. CDR1 is GTSNPN and CDR2 is SVGIG in the germline V gene (reference sequence). The CDR3 is 13 amino acids. The DNA for the CDR3 is TGTGCCTGGCGAGCAGGGGCTGGAAACACCATATATTTT. As protein: CAWRAGAGNTIYF.

In its sample, this clone was seen a few times. CDR3 nucleotide sequence: TGTGCCACCAGCAGAGATCGGTTGAATGAGCAGTTCTTC. Its protein product is CATSRDRLNEQFF. The V and J genes are TRBV15 and TRBJ2-1, with no clear D. Germline values: CDR1 LNHNV, CDR2 YYDKDF (reference sequence). This CDR3 is 13 amino acids long. The V end was cut by 0 bases, the J end by 7 bases, with 7 bases between.

The chain combines TRBV5-4 with TRBJ2-5; weak D call: TRBD1 (6 bases). Germline lookup yields CDR1 SGHNT and CDR2 YYREEE (reference sequence). The CDR3 spans 13 residues. V gave up 0 bases and J gave up 5 bases, with 8 bases separating them. The CDR3 DNA reads as TGTGCCAGCAGCTTGGTTAGGGGGGAGACCCAGTACTTC. Residues: CASSLVRGETQYF.

This clone was seen once. This chain joins TRBV5-4 and TRBJ2-3, with 11 nucleotides matching TRBD2. Per germline, CDR1 SGHNT and CDR2 YYREEE (reference sequence). The CDR3 has 16 amino acids. Losses at the gene ends were 3 bases for V and 9 bases for J; bases not matched to a gene: 12. DNA for the CDR3: TGTGCCAGCAGCTCTAAGACTAGCGGGAACTCCCTAACGCAGTATTTT. Encoded protein: CASSSKTSGNSLTQYF.

This chain joins TRBV28 and TRBJ1-4; D may be TRBD1 (6 bases). CDR3 size: 14 residues. The ends were cut back, 4 bases at V and 8 bases at J, with 14 bases in the middle. From germline, CDR1 is MDHEN and CDR2 SYDVKM. CDR3 sequence reads: CASSSSPQGEKLFF. The CDR3 DNA sequence: TGTGCCAGCAGTTCCTCTCCCCAGGGGGAAAAACTGTTTTTT.

This clone has a handful of counts. The rearrangement uses TRBV9 and TRBJ2-7, with 8 bases that match TRBD1. This CDR3 spans 15 amino acids. The V gene's germline CDR1 is SGDLS and CDR2 YYNGEE. The V segment lost 2 bases and the J segment 3 bases; nucleotides outside the gene matches: 7. In nucleotides, the CDR3 is TGTGCCAGCAGCGTGGGGACAGGAATATTCTACGAGCAGTACTTC. This translates into CASSVGTGIFYEQYF.

The table lists this clone with a few counts. V usage is TRBV7-6 and J usage is TRBJ1-1; D remains ambiguous. V lost 5 bases and J 1 base, leaving 8 bases between the germline ends. CDR1 is SGHVS and CDR2 is FNYEAQ in the germline V gene. The CDR3 loop spans 13 amino acids. CDR3 DNA: TGTGCCAGCAGCAGCGATTCGAACACTGAAGCTTTCTTT. Translated, it gives CASSSDSNTEAFF.

This clone has just a few counts. The rearrangement links TRBV18 to TRBJ1-1; no reliable D call. CDR1 and CDR2 from the germline V gene are KGHSH and LQKENI. With 10 bases removed from V and 4 bases from J, the gap between germline ends came to 16 bases. The length of the CDR3 is 13 residues. The DNA for the CDR3 is TGTGCCACTCGAGAGGAACTCAGCACTGAAGCTTTCTTT. Translation: CATREELSTEAFF.

This chain links TRBV7-9 with TRBJ1-4; D gene unclear. Germline V gene sequence: CDR1 SEHNR, CDR2 FQNEAQ (reference sequence). Deletions cut 1 base from V and 4 bases from J, with 4 bases between. The CDR3 is made up of 13 amino acids. The CDR3 loop is CASSLDGNEKLFF. The CDR3, as DNA: TGTGCCAGCAGCTTAGACGGTAATGAAAAACTGTTTTTT.

In its sample, this clone was seen a few times. The J gene is TRBJ1-1, the V gene TRBV19, with 8 nucleotides matching TRBD1. With V trimmed by 7 bases and J by 3 bases, 10 bases remained unmatched. CDR3 length equals 15 residues. Per germline, CDR1 LNHDA and CDR2 SQIVND (reference sequence). The CDR3 protein is CASKSDRVLHTEAFF. DNA of the CDR3: TGTGCCAGTAAATCGGACAGGGTATTACACACTGAAGCTTTCTTT.

The CDR3 bases are TGTGCCAGCAGCTTAGATGAAAACAGAAAAACTGAAGCTTTCTTT. It specifies CASSLDENRKTEAFF. The chain carries TRBV7-9 and TRBJ1-1; no firm D call. The germline V gene encodes CDR1 SEHNR and CDR2 FQNEAQ (reference sequence). The CDR3 extends over 15 amino acids. Trimming pared 1 base from V and 5 bases from J, leaving 14 bases between.